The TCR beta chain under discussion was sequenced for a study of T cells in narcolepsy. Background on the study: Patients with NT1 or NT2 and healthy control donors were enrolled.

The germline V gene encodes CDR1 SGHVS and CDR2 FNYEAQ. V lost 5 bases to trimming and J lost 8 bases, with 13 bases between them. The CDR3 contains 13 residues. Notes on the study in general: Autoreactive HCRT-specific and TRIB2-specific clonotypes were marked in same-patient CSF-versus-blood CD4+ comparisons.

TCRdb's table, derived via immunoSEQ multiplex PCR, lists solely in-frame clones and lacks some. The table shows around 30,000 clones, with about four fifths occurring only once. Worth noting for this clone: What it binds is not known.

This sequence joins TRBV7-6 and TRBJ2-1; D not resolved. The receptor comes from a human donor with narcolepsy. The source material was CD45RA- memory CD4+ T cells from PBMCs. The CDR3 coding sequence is TGTGCCAGCAGCCCCCTTCCGTCAGATGAGCAGTTCTTC. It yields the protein CASSPLPSDEQFF.